This T cell receptor beta chain was sequenced during a study of T-cell memory formation after mild COVID-19. In the study overall: TCR clusters mostly belonged to single donors.

From the 5' RACE reads, TCRdb called clonotypes with MiXCR, one entry per CDR3 protein. The sample holds hundreds of thousands of distinct CDR3 sequences, under 25% seen once. Whole-study findings and limits: Clones contracting across day 15 to 85 had a balanced CD4/CD8 profile; later expanding clones leaned CD4+. Those CD4+ clones that contracted were mainly in CM and EM (CD8+ ones in EMRA).

This clonotype was seen at least ten times. Its antigen remains unknown. In germline, CDR1 is SGHRS, CDR2 YFSETQ. The V and J ends lost 3 bases and 1 base respectively, with 8 bases between them. CDR3 length: 13 amino acids. This TCR was recovered from an adult woman who had mild COVID-19 (a few samples of this study predate the infection). Cell type and time point are not known. Sequenced material: PBMCs or a T cell subset sorted from them (not recorded which). J is TRBJ2-7 and V is TRBV5-1; D call uncertain. The CDR3 region has the DNA TGCGCCAGCAGCTCCTCAAGATCCTACGAGCAGTACTTC. Translation: CASSSSRSYEQYF. Drawing the rest from reference TRBV5-1 and TRBJ2-7, the complete variable domain is KAGVTQTPRYLIKTRGQQVTLSCSPISGHRSVSWYQQTPGQGLQFLFEYFSETQRNKGNFPGRFSGRQFSNSRSEMNVSTLELGDSALYLCASSSSRSYEQYFGPGTRLTVT.